The rows below give T cell receptor beta chains drawn from one sample of a study of cytomegalovirus exposure and HLA in healthy donors. Profiled with immunoSEQ multiplex PCR; TCRdb holds only in-frame clones, not every one. The profile shows about 160,000 clones, roughly 80% of them singletons. Sequencing input: PBMCs. The receptors shown here come from a male donor in good health and CMV-seropositive. Both conserved end residues are part of each CDR3. Fields, in order: clone size, J gene, V gene, D gene, CDR3 length, CDR3 DNA, CDR3 protein. D genes are given only for firm matches. The size entry is marked missing in some rows and otherwise reads once, few, many or a size class.

clone_size: -; j_call: TRBJ1-5; v_call: TRBV30; d_call: -; cdr3_length: 13; cdr3_nt: TGTGCCTGGAGCCACAGGGAGAATCAGCCCCAGCATTTT; cdr3_aa: CAWSHRENQPQHF
clone_size: once; j_call: TRBJ2-7; v_call: TRBV5-4; d_call: TRBD2; cdr3_length: 16; cdr3_nt: TGTGCCAGCAGCTTGGGGACTAGCGGGACTATCTACGAGCAGTACTTC; cdr3_aa: CASSLGTSGTIYEQYF
clone_size: -; j_call: TRBJ2-7; v_call: TRBV13; d_call: -; cdr3_length: 14; cdr3_nt: TGTGCCAGCAGCTTCCCGGGGGGCGGTTACGAGCAGTACTTC; cdr3_aa: CASSFPGGGYEQYF
clone_size: -; j_call: TRBJ2-3; v_call: TRBV15; d_call: -; cdr3_length: 14; cdr3_nt: TGTGCCACCAGCAGGCTGCCTAGCGCAGATACGCAGTATTTT; cdr3_aa: CATSRLPSADTQYF
clone_size: -; j_call: TRBJ2-7; v_call: TRBV6-1; d_call: -; cdr3_length: 12; cdr3_nt: TGTGCCAGCAGTGATGGGGGCAGCTATACCAACTTC; cdr3_aa: CASSDGGSYTNF
clone_size: few; j_call: TRBJ2-7; v_call: TRBV7-9; d_call: -; cdr3_length: 12; cdr3_nt: TGTGCCAGCAGCCCCAGTTCCTACGAGCAGTACTTC; cdr3_aa: CASSPSSYEQYF
clone_size: -; j_call: TRBJ1-3; v_call: TRBV4-2; d_call: -; cdr3_length: 16; cdr3_nt: TGTGCCAGCAGCCAAGATCGGGGGGTTTCTGGAAACACCATATATTTT; cdr3_aa: CASSQDRGVSGNTIYF
clone_size: -; j_call: TRBJ1-2; v_call: TRBV7-2; d_call: -; cdr3_length: 15; cdr3_nt: TGTGCCAGCAGCCTCGATGGGAGGGGTCACTATGGCTACACCTTC; cdr3_aa: CASSLDGRGHYGYTF
clone_size: -; j_call: TRBJ1-2; v_call: TRBV4-1; d_call: -; cdr3_length: 14; cdr3_nt: TGCGCCAGCAGCTGGAGCGGAGACTTCTATGGCTACACCTTC; cdr3_aa: CASSWSGDFYGYTF
clone_size: -; j_call: TRBJ1-3; v_call: TRBV27; d_call: TRBD1; cdr3_length: 14; cdr3_nt: TGTGCCAGCAGTCAGGGGGGTGTTGGAAACACCATATATTTT; cdr3_aa: CASSQGGVGNTIYF
clone_size: -; j_call: TRBJ2-1; v_call: TRBV7-3; d_call: -; cdr3_length: 16; cdr3_nt: TGTGCCAGCAGCTTGCAAGGAGTCTCCGTTTACAATGAGCAGTTCTTC; cdr3_aa: CASSLQGVSVYNEQFF
clone_size: -; j_call: TRBJ2-5; v_call: TRBV6-1; d_call: -; cdr3_length: 16; cdr3_nt: TGTGCCAGCAGTGAAGCAGGTTGGCTAGCGAAAGAGACCCAGTACTTC; cdr3_aa: CASSEAGWLAKETQYF
clone_size: -; j_call: TRBJ1-1; v_call: TRBV18; d_call: -; cdr3_length: 13; cdr3_nt: TGTGCCAGCTCACCCGGGGGGGCTGAGGAAGCTTTCTTT; cdr3_aa: CASSPGGAEEAFF
clone_size: -; j_call: TRBJ1-5; v_call: TRBV27; d_call: TRBD1; cdr3_length: 14; cdr3_nt: TGTGCCAGCAGTCTAGGACAGGCAAATCAGCCCCAGCATTTT; cdr3_aa: CASSLGQANQPQHF
clone_size: -; j_call: TRBJ1-3; v_call: TRBV30; d_call: -; cdr3_length: 14; cdr3_nt: TGTGCCTGGAAACAGGGCTACTCTGGAAACACCATATATTTT; cdr3_aa: CAWKQGYSGNTIYF
clone_size: -; j_call: TRBJ2-3; v_call: TRBV19; d_call: TRBD1; cdr3_length: 14; cdr3_nt: TGTGCCAGTAGTATGGGCAGGGGGCCAGATACGCAGTATTTT; cdr3_aa: CASSMGRGPDTQYF
clone_size: -; j_call: TRBJ2-1; v_call: TRBV5-1; d_call: TRBD2; cdr3_length: 14; cdr3_nt: TGCGCCAGCAGCTTGGGACGGGAGGCTGGTGAGCAGTTCTTC; cdr3_aa: CASSLGREAGEQFF
clone_size: -; j_call: TRBJ1-5; v_call: TRBV2; d_call: -; cdr3_length: 14; cdr3_nt: TGTGCCAGCAGTGAAGCGTTAGAACGGCAGCCCCAGCATTTT; cdr3_aa: CASSEALERQPQHF
clone_size: -; j_call: TRBJ1-2; v_call: TRBV10-2; d_call: -; cdr3_length: 13; cdr3_nt: TGCGCCAGCAGTGAGTGGGTACAGGTTGGCTACACCTTC; cdr3_aa: CASSEWVQVGYTF
clone_size: -; j_call: TRBJ2-7; v_call: TRBV15; d_call: TRBD1; cdr3_length: 14; cdr3_nt: TGTGCCACCAGCCTGACAGGGGAACGCTACGAGCAGTACTTC; cdr3_aa: CATSLTGERYEQYF
clone_size: -; j_call: TRBJ2-3; v_call: TRBV25-1; d_call: -; cdr3_length: 12; cdr3_nt: TGTGCCAGCAGCCCCTTCACAGATACGCAGTATTTT; cdr3_aa: CASSPFTDTQYF
clone_size: -; j_call: TRBJ2-5; v_call: TRBV25-1; d_call: -; cdr3_length: 14; cdr3_nt: TGTGCCAGCAGTGAATATGGCAGCCAAGAGACCCAGTACTTC; cdr3_aa: CASSEYGSQETQYF
clone_size: -; j_call: TRBJ1-2; v_call: TRBV9; d_call: -; cdr3_length: 16; cdr3_nt: TGTGCCAGCAGCGCCCTCACTAGCCCCATGAACTATGGCTACACCTTC; cdr3_aa: CASSALTSPMNYGYTF
clone_size: -; j_call: TRBJ2-1; v_call: TRBV5-6; d_call: -; cdr3_length: 12; cdr3_nt: TGTGCCAGCAGCTTGGGTTCCCGTGAGCAGTTCTTC; cdr3_aa: CASSLGSREQFF
clone_size: once; j_call: TRBJ2-3; v_call: TRBV5-6; d_call: -; cdr3_length: 13; cdr3_nt: TGTGCCAGCAGCTTGGGCTACACAGATACGCAGTATTTT; cdr3_aa: CASSLGYTDTQYF
clone_size: -; j_call: TRBJ1-2; v_call: TRBV6-1; d_call: -; cdr3_length: 9; cdr3_nt: TGTGTCGTGAACTATGGCTACACCTTC; cdr3_aa: CVVNYGYTF
clone_size: few; j_call: TRBJ2-1; v_call: TRBV10-3; d_call: TRBD2; cdr3_length: 17; cdr3_nt: TGTGCCATCAGTGAGTCCGGGACTAGCGGGCGGTACAATGAGCAGTTCTTC; cdr3_aa: CAISESGTSGRYNEQFF
clone_size: -; j_call: TRBJ2-5; v_call: TRBV20-1; d_call: -; cdr3_length: 11; cdr3_nt: TGCAGTGCTCCCAGGCTCGGGACCCAGTACTTC; cdr3_aa: CSAPRLGTQYF
clone_size: -; j_call: TRBJ2-5; v_call: TRBV11-2; d_call: -; cdr3_length: 11; cdr3_nt: TGTGCCAGCAGCCCCGCCCGGGAGCAGTACTTC; cdr3_aa: CASSPAREQYF
clone_size: -; j_call: TRBJ1-3; v_call: TRBV7-2; d_call: TRBD1; cdr3_length: 16; cdr3_nt: TGTGCCAGCAGCCCTACAGGGGGCCCACTCGGAAACACCATATATTTT; cdr3_aa: CASSPTGGPLGNTIYF
clone_size: -; j_call: TRBJ2-7; v_call: TRBV5-6; d_call: -; cdr3_length: 16; cdr3_nt: TGTGCCAGCAGCCCTCAGCTTGGCAGGGGTGGATACGAGCAGTACTTC; cdr3_aa: CASSPQLGRGGYEQYF
clone_size: once; j_call: TRBJ2-7; v_call: TRBV27; d_call: -; cdr3_length: 14; cdr3_nt: TGTGCCAGCAGCATGCGGGGCGGGTACTACGAGCAGTACTTC; cdr3_aa: CASSMRGGYYEQYF
clone_size: -; j_call: TRBJ2-7; v_call: TRBV29-1; d_call: TRBD1; cdr3_length: 12; cdr3_nt: TGCAGCGTCGGGGACAGGGGACGCGAGCAGTACTTC; cdr3_aa: CSVGDRGREQYF
clone_size: -; j_call: TRBJ2-7; v_call: TRBV4-1; d_call: TRBD2; cdr3_length: 17; cdr3_nt: TGCGCCAGCAGCCAAGGCGGGGTAGCGGGAGGGCAGTACGAGCAGTACTTC; cdr3_aa: CASSQGGVAGGQYEQYF
clone_size: -; j_call: TRBJ1-6; v_call: TRBV6-6; d_call: -; cdr3_length: 13; cdr3_nt: TGTGCCAGCAGGGGGCAGGGAAATTCACCCCTCCACTTT; cdr3_aa: CASRGQGNSPLHF
clone_size: -; j_call: TRBJ1-1; v_call: TRBV19; d_call: -; cdr3_length: 14; cdr3_nt: TGTGCCAGTAGTATCGGCCCGGGAGGCTCTGAAGCTTTCTTT; cdr3_aa: CASSIGPGGSEAFF
clone_size: -; j_call: TRBJ2-1; v_call: TRBV18; d_call: TRBD1; cdr3_length: 12; cdr3_nt: TGTGCCAGCTCACGACAGGGGGCTGAGCAGTTCTTC; cdr3_aa: CASSRQGAEQFF
clone_size: -; j_call: TRBJ2-6; v_call: TRBV28; d_call: -; cdr3_length: 14; cdr3_nt: TGTGCCGTTACAGGGAACTCTGGGGCCAACGTCCTGACTTTC; cdr3_aa: CAVTGNSGANVLTF
clone_size: -; j_call: TRBJ2-2; v_call: TRBV19; d_call: TRBD1; cdr3_length: 16; cdr3_nt: TGTGCCAGTAGTTCCCGGACAGGCAGAGGCACCGGGGAGCTGTTTTTT; cdr3_aa: CASSSRTGRGTGELFF
clone_size: -; j_call: TRBJ2-1; v_call: TRBV21-1; d_call: -; cdr3_length: 13; cdr3_nt: TGTGCCAGCAGCAACCATCAGGATATTGAGCAGTTCTTC; cdr3_aa: CASSNHQDIEQFF
clone_size: -; j_call: TRBJ2-5; v_call: TRBV11-2; d_call: TRBD2; cdr3_length: 16; cdr3_nt: TGTGCCAGCAGCTTAGAGCCAGCGGGAGGATTAGAGACCCAGTACTTC; cdr3_aa: CASSLEPAGGLETQYF
clone_size: -; j_call: TRBJ2-7; v_call: TRBV18; d_call: -; cdr3_length: 16; cdr3_nt: TGTGCCAGCTCACATAGTCGGGACATTAGCTCCTACGAGCAGTACTTC; cdr3_aa: CASSHSRDISSYEQYF
clone_size: -; j_call: TRBJ2-5; v_call: TRBV5-6; d_call: TRBD1; cdr3_length: 14; cdr3_nt: TGTGCCAGCAGGGAACAGGGGGACAAAGAGACCCAGTACTTC; cdr3_aa: CASREQGDKETQYF
clone_size: -; j_call: TRBJ2-1; v_call: TRBV7-9; d_call: -; cdr3_length: 15; cdr3_nt: TGTGCCAGCAGCTTAGTCGGGGTCGGGCAAGGTGTGCAGTTCTTC; cdr3_aa: CASSLVGVGQGVQFF
clone_size: once; j_call: TRBJ2-2; v_call: TRBV5-6; d_call: -; cdr3_length: 13; cdr3_nt: TGTGCCAGCAGCTTGGTTGCGCCCGGGGAGCTGTTTTTT; cdr3_aa: CASSLVAPGELFF
clone_size: few; j_call: TRBJ2-3; v_call: TRBV7-6; d_call: TRBD1; cdr3_length: 16; cdr3_nt: TGTGCCAGCAGCTTACTCAACAGGGGTAGCACAGATACGCAGTATTTT; cdr3_aa: CASSLLNRGSTDTQYF
clone_size: few; j_call: TRBJ1-2; v_call: TRBV7-9; d_call: -; cdr3_length: 13; cdr3_nt: TGTGCCAGCAGCTTTGACAATTACTATGGCTACACCTTC; cdr3_aa: CASSFDNYYGYTF
clone_size: -; j_call: TRBJ2-7; v_call: TRBV6-5; d_call: TRBD2; cdr3_length: 14; cdr3_nt: TGTGCCAGCAGTTCCATGGGACTACTCTACGAGCAGTACTTC; cdr3_aa: CASSSMGLLYEQYF
clone_size: -; j_call: TRBJ1-2; v_call: TRBV6-4; d_call: -; cdr3_length: 14; cdr3_nt: TGTGCCAGCAGCTCAGCGCAGGGTAACTATGGCTACACCTTC; cdr3_aa: CASSSAQGNYGYTF
clone_size: -; j_call: TRBJ1-5; v_call: TRBV6-1; d_call: TRBD1; cdr3_length: 15; cdr3_nt: TGTGCCAGCAGCCCCGGGACAGGGGGCAATCAGCCCCAGCATTTT; cdr3_aa: CASSPGTGGNQPQHF
clone_size: -; j_call: TRBJ2-1; v_call: TRBV4-2; d_call: -; cdr3_length: 15; cdr3_nt: TGTGCCAGCAGCCAAGTCGTGGGGGGCTACAATGAGCAGTTCTTC; cdr3_aa: CASSQVVGGYNEQFF
clone_size: -; j_call: TRBJ2-7; v_call: TRBV6-1; d_call: TRBD2; cdr3_length: 16; cdr3_nt: TGTGCCAGCAGTGACTTCCCCAGCGGGGCTCAGTACGAGCAGTACTTC; cdr3_aa: CASSDFPSGAQYEQYF
clone_size: -; j_call: TRBJ1-5; v_call: TRBV29-1; d_call: TRBD1; cdr3_length: 13; cdr3_nt: TGCAGCGTTACAGGGGGAGCAGCTCAGCCCCAGCATTTT; cdr3_aa: CSVTGGAAQPQHF
clone_size: once; j_call: TRBJ2-6; v_call: TRBV4-1; d_call: TRBD1; cdr3_length: 18; cdr3_nt: TGCGCCAGCAGCCAAGGGAGCAGGGGGTCGTCTGGGGCCAACGTCCTGACTTTC; cdr3_aa: CASSQGSRGSSGANVLTF
clone_size: -; j_call: TRBJ1-2; v_call: TRBV11-2; d_call: -; cdr3_length: 15; cdr3_nt: TGTGCCAGCAGCTTAGTCCTTTCAGCTAACTATGGCTACACCTTC; cdr3_aa: CASSLVLSANYGYTF